This T cell receptor (beta chain) was sequenced during a study of cytomegalovirus exposure and HLA in healthy donors. Points from the study as a whole: The study found most TCR sequences rare, yet found some public TCRs in many donors. In a later analysis, first-cohort TCR clusters were found to tend to co-occur in the 120 or so validation repertoires. Among the CMV-associated chains, three were confirmed in vitro as specific for CMV antigens.

The assay was immunoSEQ multiplex PCR, and TCRdb's table has in-frame clones only and misses some. In the table there are more than 110,000 clones, approximately 86% of which are singletons. The CDR3 runs to 17 residues. J lost 5 bases, V lost 4 bases, and 16 bases had no gene match. Germline CDR1 is SGHRS and CDR2 is YFSETQ. The donors belonged to the roughly 130-subject validation cohort, separate from the approximately 700-subject first cohort. As to this clone: The target antigen is unknown.

The sample consisted of PBMCs. This receptor was identified in a woman under 30 in good health and CMV-seropositive. The chain uses TRBV5-1 and TRBJ1-1; 8 bases fit TRBD1. The CDR3 region is CASSPGAAATGETEAFF. CDR3 bases: TGCGCCAGCAGCCCGGGGGCCGCCGCGACAGGGGAAACTGAAGCTTTCTTT.